The 25 T cell receptor beta chains in this list originate from one sample, sequenced in a study of OX40 agonist ivuxolimab in advanced cancers. Profiling relied on immunoSEQ multiplex PCR, and the TCRdb table lists in-frame clones only, not all of them. The sample lists tens of thousands of clones, around 90% occurring once. The material was CD4+ or CD8+ T cells sorted from blood, obtained in a trial of the OX40 agonist ivuxolimab. The receptors were sampled from an adult with an advanced solid tumor such as melanoma, head and neck, liver or kidney cancer.

The chain combines TRBV6-4 with TRBJ1-2; D gene ambiguous. The germline V gene has CDR1 MRHNA and CDR2 SNTAGT. The V end was cut by 3 bases, the J end by 2 bases, with 10 bases between. The CDR3 is made up of 14 amino acids. In nucleotides, the CDR3 is TGTGCCAGCAGTGATTCCGGGTTAAACTATGGCTACACCTTC. Amino acids: CASSDSGLNYGYTF.

The chain combines TRBV11-2 with TRBJ2-5; D is undetermined. Germline CDR1 SGHAT, CDR2 FQNNGV. The CDR3 is made up of 12 amino acids. V lost 1 base to trimming and J lost 1 base, with 1 base between them. The CDR3, as DNA: TGTGCCAGCAGCTTAGTCCAAGAGACCCAGTACTTC. Amino acids: CASSLVQETQYF.

J is TRBJ1-1 and V is TRBV30, with 9 bases aligning to TRBD1. The V gene's germline CDR1 is GTSNPN and CDR2 SVGIG (reference sequence). The CDR3 runs 17 residues. J gave up 3 bases and V 4 bases, and 15 bases lay outside the gene matches. The CDR3 is CAWNFRGWDRVDTEAFF. The CDR3 bases are TGTGCCTGGAATTTTCGGGGGTGGGACAGGGTGGACACTGAAGCTTTCTTT.

This clone has a handful of counts. At one boundary the junction diverges from the germline segment, which might be a read error. The rearrangement links TRBV12-5 to TRBJ1-4; no clear D. Germline V gene lookup returns CDR1 LGHNT and CDR2 FRNRAP. The CDR3 length is 9 residues. In DNA form, the CDR3 reads TGTGCTAGTGGTTTCCCCGTCAGTTTT. This translates into CASGFPVSF.

V usage is TRBV11-3 and J usage is TRBJ2-3; tentative D call: TRBD1 (5 bases). The V gene lost 5 bases and the J gene lost 2 bases, with 8 bases spanning the gap. Germline CDR1 and CDR2: SGHNT and YENEEA. This CDR3 comprises 13 residues. DNA of the CDR3: TGTGCCAGCAGCCTAGGGGACACAGATACGCAGTATTTT. Amino acid sequence: CASSLGDTDTQYF.

V usage is TRBV2 and J usage is TRBJ1-2, with 10 bases identical to TRBD1. The CDR3 sequence is 12 residues long. J was trimmed by 10 bases and V by 6 bases; bases with no gene match: 5. Germline V CDR1 and CDR2: SNHLY, FYNNEI. CDR3 sequence (DNA): TGTGCCAGCAGGGGGACAGGGGTTGTCTACACCTTC. Protein: CASRGTGVVYTF.

V and J are TRBV6-1 and TRBJ1-5, with D hard to call. Deletions cut 0 bases from V and 6 bases from J, with 24 bases between. This CDR3 has 19 residues. From germline, CDR1 is MNHNS and CDR2 SASEGT. The CDR3 loop is CASSEATSLTLASGQPQHF. For the CDR3, the DNA is TGTGCCAGCAGTGAAGCTACAAGCCTAACCCTCGCTAGCGGTCAGCCCCAGCATTTT.

The rearrangement uses TRBV5-1 and TRBJ2-1; no clear D. Trimming pared 0 bases from V and 3 bases from J, leaving 7 bases between. Germline V gene sequence: CDR1 SGHRS, CDR2 YFSETQ. CDR3 length: 14 residues. The chain's CDR3 is CASSLGQNYNEQFF. CDR3 coding DNA: TGCGCCAGCAGCTTGGGCCAGAACTACAATGAGCAGTTCTTC.

This chain joins TRBV19 and TRBJ2-2, with TRBD2 matching 7 bases. This CDR3 comprises 15 residues. The ends lost 4 bases at V and 1 base at J; junction bases unmatched: 3. Germline loops: CDR1 LNHDA, CDR2 SQIVND (reference sequence). The CDR3 nucleotides are TGTGCCAGTAGTACCGCTAGCGGGAACACCGGGGAGCTGTTTTTT. This translates into CASSTASGNTGELFF.

The chain combines TRBV15 with TRBJ2-5; tentatively, D is TRBD2 (7 bases). Germline V lookup: CDR1 LNHNV, CDR2 YYDKDF (reference sequence). The CDR3 contains 22 residues. V was trimmed by 0 bases and J by 3 bases, leaving 32 bases between them. The CDR3 DNA is TGTGCCACCAGCAGAGATGAAACCCGGGGACAAACCGGTAGCGGGCCGAAAGAGACCCAGTACTTC. Its protein is CATSRDETRGQTGSGPKETQYF.

The rearrangement joins TRBV19 to TRBJ1-6, with D possibly TRBD1 on 5 matching bases. The CDR3 has 16 residues. Between the trimmed V and J ends, which lost 1 base and 6 bases, there was a span of 13 bases. Germline V gene lookup returns CDR1 LNHDA and CDR2 SQIVND (reference sequence). The CDR3 nucleotides read TGTGCCAGTAGTATAGCGCCGGGGGGAGGTAATTCACCCCTCCACTTT. Translated: CASSIAPGGGNSPLHF.

This clone was seen once. This chain connects TRBV7-2 to TRBJ1-5; TRBD1 is a possible D gene (5 bases). This CDR3 has 15 amino acids. Trimming cost V 1 base and J 3 bases, with 10 bases left between them. Germline V lookup: CDR1 SGHTA, CDR2 FQGNSA. As DNA, the CDR3 is TGTGCCAGCAGCTTAGTATCAGGGTCCAATCAGCCCCAGCATTTT. Translating it yields CASSLVSGSNQPQHF.

The V call is TRBV2, the J call TRBJ1-5; 9 bases are shared with TRBD1. J gave up 3 bases and V 4 bases, and 4 bases lay outside the gene matches. CDR3 size: 15 residues. CDR1 and CDR2 (germline): SNHLY, FYNNEI. The DNA for the CDR3 is TGTGCCAGCAGTGGGACAGGGGCCACCAATCAGCCCCAGCATTTT. Translation: CASSGTGATNQPQHF.

In DNA form, the CDR3 reads TGTGCCAGCAGTCCGGGACAGGTGCACTATGGCTACACCTTC. This sequence encodes CASSPGQVHYGYTF. The rearrangement uses TRBV28 and TRBJ1-2, with 8 bases identical to TRBD1. This CDR3 comprises 14 residues. The V and J ends lost 5 bases and 3 bases, in that order; junction bases with no gene match: 5. Per the germline V gene, CDR1 is MDHEN and CDR2 is SYDVKM.

The chain has TRBV5-8 and TRBJ1-5; TRBD1 might be the D (5 bases). Germline V lookup: CDR1 SGHTS, CDR2 YDEGEE. The CDR3 runs 14 residues. With 5 bases removed from V and 4 bases from J, the gap between germline ends came to 13 bases. The CDR3 region is CASSLRGGNQPQHF. The CDR3 coding sequence is TGTGCCAGCAGTCTAAGGGGTGGTAATCAGCCCCAGCATTTT. The variable domain in full, completed from reference TRBV5-8 and TRBJ1-5, reads EAGVTQSPTHLIKTRGQQATLRCSPISGHTSVYWYQQALGLGLQFLLWYDEGEERNRGNFPPRFSGRQFPNYSSELNVNALELEDSALYLCASSLRGGNQPQHFGDGTRLSIL.

V and J are TRBV7-3 and TRBJ2-1; 12 bases match TRBD2. The germline CDR1 and CDR2 sequences are SGHTA and FQGTGA. The CDR3 sequence is 16 residues long. V gave up 2 bases and J gave up 6 bases; unmatched junction bases: 5. CDR3 nucleotides: TGTGCCAGCAGCTTACTAGCGGGAGGGCTGGGCAATGAGCAGTTCTTC. Translation: CASSLLAGGLGNEQFF.

The J gene is TRBJ1-5, the V gene TRBV19; weak D call: TRBD1 (6 bases). Germline V gives CDR1 LNHDA, CDR2 SQIVND (reference sequence). Between the trimmed V and J ends, which lost 2 bases and 1 base, there was a span of 27 bases. CDR3 size: 21 residues. DNA for the CDR3: TGTGCCAGTAGTATAAAAGTTGACACAGGGTTCGTAGGTGGGAGCAATCAGCCCCAGCATTTT. Translation gives CASSIKVDTGFVGGSNQPQHF.

The chain links TRBV5-4 to TRBJ2-7; D is possibly TRBD1 (5 bases). Per germline, CDR1 SGHNT and CDR2 YYREEE (reference sequence). Trimming cost V 0 bases and J 3 bases, with 13 bases left between them. The CDR3 contains 15 residues. The CDR3 region has the DNA TGTGCCAGCAGCTTGGGTCAGGGTTCTATCTACGAGCAGTACTTC. Translation: CASSLGQGSIYEQYF. The full variable domain, rest sourced from reference TRBV5-4 and TRBJ2-7, is ETGVTQSPTHLIKTRGQQVTLRCSSQSGHNTVSWYQQALGQGPQFIFQYYREEENGRGNFPPRFSGLQFPNYSSELNVNALELDDSALYLCASSLGQGSIYEQYFGPGTRLTVT.

This clone was found once. J is TRBJ2-2 and V is TRBV1; the table assigns TRBD2, which was not confirmed against the DNA. TRBV1 is a recognized pseudogene. This CDR3 contains 18 residues. The CDR3 nucleotides read TGCACCAGCAGCCAAGATCGGCCGGGACTGGAGAACACCGGGGAGCTGTTTTTT. This translates into CTSSQDRPGLENTGELFF.

The chain combines TRBV6-5 with TRBJ2-7; the D is unclear. V lost 6 bases and J 5 bases, leaving 14 bases between the germline ends. The CDR3 covers 13 residues. In germline, CDR1 is MNHEY, CDR2 SVGAGI. The CDR3 nucleotides read TGTGCCAGCAGGCACGGTCCTCGAAACGAGCAGTACTTC. Translated: CASRHGPRNEQYF.

The genes are TRBV6-6 and TRBJ2-7, with TRBD2 matching 9 bases. CDR3 length equals 13 residues. Looked up from germline, CDR1 is MNHNY and CDR2 is SVGAGI (reference sequence). The trim removed 6 bases at V and 1 base at J, leaving 1 base unmatched. The CDR3 is CASSLAGSYEQYF. The CDR3 nucleotides read TGTGCCAGCAGCCTAGCGGGATCCTACGAGCAGTACTTC.

The chain uses TRBV15 and TRBJ2-5; D possibly matches TRBD1 or TRBD2 (6 bases each). V shed 0 bases and J shed 5 bases, with 13 bases lying between them. The V gene's germline CDR1 is LNHNV and CDR2 YYDKDF (reference sequence). The CDR3 runs to 15 residues. The CDR3 spells CATSRDPGARETQYF. The DNA for the CDR3 is TGTGCCACCAGCAGAGATCCGGGGGCACGGGAGACCCAGTACTTC.

The chain carries TRBV5-4 and TRBJ2-7; D remains unclear. The CDR3 is 14 amino acids. Germline CDR1 and CDR2: SGHNT and YYREEE (reference sequence). V dropped 4 bases and J dropped 1 base, with 12 bases sitting between them. This chain's CDR3 is CASSPASTSYEQYF. For the CDR3, the DNA is TGTGCCAGCAGCCCGGCTAGTACATCCTACGAGCAGTACTTC.

V usage is TRBV6-6 and J usage is TRBJ2-3, with 7 bases identical to TRBD1. Unmatched junction bases numbered 2, after V lost 6 bases and J lost 5 bases. Germline V gene lookup returns CDR1 MNHNY and CDR2 SVGAGI (reference sequence). The CDR3 length is 12 residues. The CDR3 reads CASRRQGDTQYF. DNA of the CDR3: TGTGCCAGCAGAAGACAGGGAGATACGCAGTATTTT.

The chain recombines TRBV5-1 with TRBJ1-1; 9 nucleotides line up with TRBD1. Germline V gene sequence: CDR1 SGHRS, CDR2 YFSETQ. V lost 0 bases and J lost 8; bases outside the gene matches: 5. The CDR3 contains 14 residues. CDR3 residues: CASSLEQGAREAFF. The CDR3 bases are TGCGCCAGCAGCTTGGAACAGGGGGCTAGGGAAGCTTTCTTT.